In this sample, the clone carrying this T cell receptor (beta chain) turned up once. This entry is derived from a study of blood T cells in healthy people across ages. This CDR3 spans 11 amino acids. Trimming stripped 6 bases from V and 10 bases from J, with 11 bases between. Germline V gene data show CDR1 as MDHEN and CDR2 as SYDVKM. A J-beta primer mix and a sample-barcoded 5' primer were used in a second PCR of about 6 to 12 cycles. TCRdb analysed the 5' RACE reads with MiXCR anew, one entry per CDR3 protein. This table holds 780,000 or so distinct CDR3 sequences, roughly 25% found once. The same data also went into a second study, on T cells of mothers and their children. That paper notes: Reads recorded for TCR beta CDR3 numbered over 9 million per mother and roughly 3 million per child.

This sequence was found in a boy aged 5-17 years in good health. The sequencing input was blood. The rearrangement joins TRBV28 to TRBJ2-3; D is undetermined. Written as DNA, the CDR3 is TGTGCCAGCAGGAATACGTATGCGCAGTATTTT. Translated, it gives CASRNTYAQYF.